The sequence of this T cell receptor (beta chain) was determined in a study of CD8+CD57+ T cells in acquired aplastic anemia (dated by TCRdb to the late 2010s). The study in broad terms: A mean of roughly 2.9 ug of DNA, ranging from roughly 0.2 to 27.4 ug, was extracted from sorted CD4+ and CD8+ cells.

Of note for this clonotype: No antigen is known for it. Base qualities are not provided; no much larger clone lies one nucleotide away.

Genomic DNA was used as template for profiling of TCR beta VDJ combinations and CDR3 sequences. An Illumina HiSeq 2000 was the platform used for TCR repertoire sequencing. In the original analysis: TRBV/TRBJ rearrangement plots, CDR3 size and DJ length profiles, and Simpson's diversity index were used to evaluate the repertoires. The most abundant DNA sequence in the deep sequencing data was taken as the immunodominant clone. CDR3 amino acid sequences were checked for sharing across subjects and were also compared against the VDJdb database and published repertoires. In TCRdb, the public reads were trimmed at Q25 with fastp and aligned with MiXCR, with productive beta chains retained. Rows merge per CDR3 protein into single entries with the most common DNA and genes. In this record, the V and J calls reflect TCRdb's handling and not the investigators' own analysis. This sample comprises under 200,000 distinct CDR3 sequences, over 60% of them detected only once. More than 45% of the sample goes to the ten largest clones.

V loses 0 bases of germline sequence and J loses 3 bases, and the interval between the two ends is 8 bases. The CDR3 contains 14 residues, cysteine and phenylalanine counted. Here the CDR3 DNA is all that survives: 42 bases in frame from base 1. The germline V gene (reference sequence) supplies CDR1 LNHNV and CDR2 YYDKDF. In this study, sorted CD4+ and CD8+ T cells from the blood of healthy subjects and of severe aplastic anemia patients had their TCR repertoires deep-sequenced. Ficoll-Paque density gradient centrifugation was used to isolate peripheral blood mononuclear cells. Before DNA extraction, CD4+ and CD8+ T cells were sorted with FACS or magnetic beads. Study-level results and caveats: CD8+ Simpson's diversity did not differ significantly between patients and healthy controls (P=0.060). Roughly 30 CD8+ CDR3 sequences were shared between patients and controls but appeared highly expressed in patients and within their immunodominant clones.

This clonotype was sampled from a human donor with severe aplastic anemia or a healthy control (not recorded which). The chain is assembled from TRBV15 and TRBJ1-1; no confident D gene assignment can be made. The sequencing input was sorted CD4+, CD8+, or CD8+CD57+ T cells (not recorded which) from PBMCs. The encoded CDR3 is CATSRERRDTEAFF. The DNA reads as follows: TGTGCCACCAGCAGAGAGCGGCGGGACACTGAAGCTTTCTTT.